This T cell receptor (beta chain) was observed in a study of shared clonotypes between healthy human individuals. The genomic DNA of each subset was split evenly across several immunoSEQ plates. It was 300 to 350 ng DNA, around 30,000 T cell genomes, that went into each replicate PCR of unsorted PBMC. Measured with immunoSEQ multiplex PCR; TCRdb has only the in-frame clones, and not every one. The sample consists of around 500,000 clones, 70% to 80% of them appearing once. Concerning this clone: Antigen unknown.

Regarding the study as a whole: The sampled material consisted only of blood, and tissue repertoires are likely to differ.

Germline V gene lookup returns CDR1 MDHEN and CDR2 SYDVKM. Trimming pared 3 bases from V and 1 base from J, leaving 11 bases between. This CDR3 comprises 15 residues. Donors were Caucasian adults residing in Nashville, Tennessee, USA. The J gene is TRBJ2-3, the V gene TRBV28, with a tentative D call TRBD1 (6 bases). Material: PBMCs. This receptor was identified in a middle-aged woman in good health. Some clones in this sample may be carry-over from other donors' samples. CDR3 in amino acids: CASSFRGHGTDTQYF. The CDR3 DNA is TGTGCCAGCAGTTTTCGGGGACATGGCACAGATACGCAGTATTTT.